This TCR beta chain appears in the sequencing data of a study of blood T cell repertoires in COVID-19. Germline V gene data show CDR1 as SEHNR and CDR2 as FQNEAQ (reference sequence). The CDR3 has 12 amino acids. Between the trimmed V and J ends, which lost 8 bases and 0 bases, there was a span of 7 bases. The repertoire was sequenced with immunoSEQ multiplex PCR; TCRdb's copy has only in-frame clones and lacks some. This sample has fewer than 250,000 clones, with 84% found just once. The specimen sequenced was peripheral blood. The TCR originated in a woman in her 50s with active or convalescent COVID-19. The rearrangement links TRBV7-9 to TRBJ1-1, with D unresolved. The CDR3 sequence: CASAGMNTEAFF. CDR3 sequence (DNA): TGTGCCAGCGCGGGCATGAACACTGAAGCTTTCTTT.